These 14 T cell receptor beta chains share one sample of origin, sequenced in a study of blood T cell repertoires in COVID-19. Only in-frame clones appear in the TCRdb table, and some are missing; sequencing was by immunoSEQ multiplex PCR. The data hold approximately 250,000 clones, with around four fifths observed a single time. The sample consisted of peripheral blood. The receptors originated from a man in his sixties who had recovered from COVID-19.

This rearrangement joins TRBV25-1 to TRBJ2-1; 10 positions match TRBD2. CDR1 and CDR2 from the germline V gene are MGHDK and SYGVNS. The CDR3 loop spans 15 amino acids. V shed 2 bases, J shed 3 bases, and the junction held 1 base outside the gene matches. CDR3 nucleotide sequence: TGTGCCAGCAGTGAACTAGCGGGGGACTACAATGAGCAGTTCTTC. This translates into CASSELAGDYNEQFF.

The chain recombines TRBV5-1 with TRBJ2-3, with D possibly matching TRBD1 (6 bases). V lost 2 bases and J lost 0, with 10 bases in between. In germline, CDR1 is SGHRS, CDR2 YFSETQ. This CDR3 is built from 15 residues. Written as DNA, the CDR3 is TGCGCCAGCAGCTTTGGCAGGGGCAGCACAGATACGCAGTATTTT. Encoded protein: CASSFGRGSTDTQYF.

The rearrangement joins TRBV19 to TRBJ2-7; 10 bases are a match to TRBD2. The length of the CDR3 is 14 residues. V lost 4 bases, J lost 7 bases, and 7 bases stayed unmatched. Germline V gene data show CDR1 as LNHDA and CDR2 as SQIVND (reference sequence). CDR3 nucleotide sequence: TGTGCCAGTAGTAATTTAGCGGGAGGAGAGGAGCAGTACTTC. Its translation is CASSNLAGGEEQYF.

V usage is TRBV19 and J usage is TRBJ1-1, with D perhaps matching TRBD1 (5 bases). CDR1 is LNHDA and CDR2 is SQIVND in the germline V gene (reference sequence). V was clipped by 4 bases and J by 0 bases, with 9 bases between them. The CDR3 totals 14 residues. In nucleotides, the CDR3 is TGTGCCAGTAGTACCCAGACAGTGAACACTGAAGCTTTCTTT. Its protein product is CASSTQTVNTEAFF.

This rearrangement joins TRBV6-1 to TRBJ2-5; no definite D call. Between the trimmed V and J ends, which lost 2 bases and 5 bases, there was a span of 15 bases. The CDR3 runs to 15 residues. Per the germline V gene, CDR1 is MNHNS and CDR2 is SASEGT. DNA for the CDR3: TGTGCCAGCAGTGAAAGTTTGAGTTTTGTTGAGACCCAGTACTTC. Translation: CASSESLSFVETQYF.

The chain is built from TRBV19 and TRBJ2-7; a weak D match, TRBD2 (7 bases). The CDR3 sequence is 14 residues long. Germline CDR1 reads LNHDA; CDR2 reads SQIVND (reference sequence). Between the trimmed V and J ends, which lost 5 bases and 7 bases, there was a span of 18 bases. The CDR3 here is CASSARGAPGEQYF. DNA for the CDR3: TGTGCCAGTAGTGCCCGGGGGGCCCCCGGGGAGCAGTACTTC.

The chain uses TRBV5-4 and TRBJ2-1, with 9 bases identical to TRBD1. The CDR3 consists of 13 residues. V shed 4 bases and J 9 bases; nucleotides not matched to a gene: 5. CDR1 SGHNT and CDR2 YYREEE come from the germline V gene (reference sequence). CDR3 DNA: TGTGCCAGCAGCCCACGACAGGGGGTTGAGCAGTTCTTC. Protein product: CASSPRQGVEQFF.

This chain's CDR3 is CASSIGETQYF. The CDR3 DNA follows: TGCGCCAGCAGCATCGGGGAGACCCAGTACTTC. The chain has TRBV5-1 and TRBJ2-5; the D is unclear. The length of the CDR3 is 11 residues. CDR1 and CDR2 from the germline V gene are SGHRS and YFSETQ. With 4 bases removed from V and 5 bases from J, the gap between germline ends came to 6 bases.

As regards this clone: The sample has other DNA sequences that encode this CDR3 too. V is TRBV19 and J is TRBJ2-5, with a weak D call TRBD2 (5 bases). CDR1 is LNHDA and CDR2 is SQIVND in the germline V gene (reference sequence). This CDR3 spans 13 amino acids. The V end lost 4 bases, the J end lost 4 bases, and 10 bases lay between the germline ends. The CDR3 bases are TGTGCCAGTAGTACCAACCGGGGAGAGACCCAGTACTTC. Its translation: CASSTNRGETQYF.

This chain links TRBV2 with TRBJ2-7; 13 bases agree with TRBD2. The CDR3 totals 15 residues. Per germline, CDR1 SNHLY and CDR2 FYNNEI. V gave up 6 bases and J gave up 2 bases; unmatched junction bases: 4. The CDR3 loop is CASRGGTSGTYEQYF. The CDR3 DNA reads TGTGCCAGCAGGGGGGGGACTAGCGGGACCTACGAGCAGTACTTC.

In its sample, this clone was seen once. The chain recombines TRBV24-1 with TRBJ1-5; D gene ambiguous. The CDR3 is 14 amino acids. Trimming shortened V by 5 bases and J by 0 bases, and 7 bases separated the two germline ends. Germline V lookup: CDR1 KGHDR, CDR2 SFDVKD. The CDR3 DNA is TGTGCCACCAGTGGAGAAAATAGCAATCAGCCCCAGCATTTT. Protein product: CATSGENSNQPQHF.

The rearrangement joins TRBV29-1 to TRBJ2-3, with 8 positions matching TRBD2. Losses at the gene ends were 6 bases for V and 0 bases for J; bases not matched to a gene: 8. Germline loops: CDR1 SQVTM, CDR2 ANQGSEA. This CDR3 region has 15 residues. For the CDR3, the DNA is TGCAGCGTGGAATTTGCTAGCGGGAGCACAGATACGCAGTATTTT. This gives the protein CSVEFASGSTDTQYF.

To note about this clone: Other DNA sequences in the same sample also yield this CDR3. The J gene is TRBJ2-7, the V gene TRBV3-1 (or the pseudogene TRBV3-2); 13 positions match TRBD2. CDR1 and CDR2 from the germline V gene are LGHDT and YNNKEL (reference sequence). V was clipped by 4 bases and J by 4 bases; unmatched bases: 7. This CDR3 is built from 16 residues. This CDR3 reads CASSPQGLAGSYEQYF. In DNA form, the CDR3 reads TGTGCCAGCAGCCCCCAGGGACTAGCGGGATCTTACGAGCAGTACTTC.

CDR3 in amino acids: CASSANDRGDRETQYF. The CDR3 DNA reads TGTGCCAGCAGTGCAAACGACAGGGGAGACAGAGAGACCCAGTACTTC. The V call is TRBV6-1, the J call TRBJ2-5, with TRBD1 matching 8 bases. Germline V CDR1 and CDR2: MNHNS, SASEGT. V dropped 4 bases and J dropped 4; count of bases not matched to a gene: 11. CDR3 length: 16 amino acids.